The rows below give T cell receptor beta chains drawn from one sample of a study of T cell responses to AZD1222 COVID-19 vaccine. Sequencing used immunoSEQ multiplex PCR; TCRdb keeps in-frame clones, though not all of them. The repertoire holds some 100,000 clones, with 80% to 90% as singletons. The material was peripheral blood, obtained on day 0 of AZD1222 vaccination. These receptors were obtained from an adult in good health. The CDR3 runs from the conserved cysteine through the conserved F or W. The order of the fields is V gene, clone size, J gene, D gene, CDR3 protein, CDR3 DNA. A D gene is named only where the DNA matches it firmly. Clone size is shown for a subset of rows, as once, few, many or a class of expanded clone.

V gene: TRBV19; clone size: .; J gene: TRBJ2-1; D gene: TRBD1; CDR3 protein: CASSPTGGYSEQFF; CDR3 DNA: TGTGCCAGTAGTCCGACAGGGGGGTACAGTGAGCAGTTCTTC
V gene: TRBV28; clone size: .; J gene: TRBJ1-5; D gene: .; CDR3 protein: CASSLGGASLREPQHF; CDR3 DNA: TGTGCCAGCAGTTTAGGGGGGGCTAGTCTGAGGGAGCCCCAGCATTTT
V gene: TRBV29-1; clone size: .; J gene: TRBJ2-7; D gene: .; CDR3 protein: CSVGSRVRFEQYF; CDR3 DNA: TGCAGCGTTGGTTCCAGGGTTCGTTTCGAGCAGTACTTC
V gene: TRBV14; clone size: .; J gene: TRBJ2-7; D gene: .; CDR3 protein: CASSQNIWQYF; CDR3 DNA: TGTGCCAGCAGCCAAAATATATGGCAGTACTTC
V gene: TRBV5-1; clone size: .; J gene: TRBJ2-2; D gene: .; CDR3 protein: CASSRSFEAGELFF; CDR3 DNA: TGCGCCAGCAGCAGATCCTTCGAGGCCGGGGAGCTGTTTTTT
V gene: TRBV30; clone size: few; J gene: TRBJ1-5; D gene: .; CDR3 protein: CAWSGGGGWQPQHF; CDR3 DNA: TGTGCCTGGAGTGGGGGCGGGGGGTGGCAGCCCCAGCATTTT
V gene: TRBV6-5; clone size: .; J gene: TRBJ2-3; D gene: TRBD1; CDR3 protein: CASSSAGTGYTDTQYF; CDR3 DNA: TGTGCCAGCAGTTCGGCCGGGACAGGGTACACAGATACGCAGTATTTT
V gene: TRBV14; clone size: .; J gene: TRBJ2-7; D gene: .; CDR3 protein: CASSQDRGYEQYF; CDR3 DNA: TGTGCCAGCAGCCAAGATAGAGGGTACGAGCAGTACTTC
V gene: TRBV6-5; clone size: .; J gene: TRBJ1-3; D gene: .; CDR3 protein: CASSYSRPSGNTIYF; CDR3 DNA: TGTGCCAGCAGTTACTCACGTCCCTCTGGAAACACCATATATTTT
V gene: TRBV10-3; clone size: .; J gene: TRBJ1-2; D gene: TRBD1; CDR3 protein: CAIEGQGVGYTF; CDR3 DNA: TGTGCCATCGAAGGGCAGGGGGTTGGCTACACCTTC
V gene: TRBV30; clone size: few; J gene: TRBJ1-5; D gene: .; CDR3 protein: CAWTPGSNQPQHF; CDR3 DNA: TGTGCCTGGACTCCCGGGTCTAATCAGCCCCAGCATTTT
V gene: TRBV19; clone size: .; J gene: TRBJ1-4; D gene: .; CDR3 protein: CASSMARDHEKLFF; CDR3 DNA: TGTGCCAGTAGTATGGCCAGGGACCATGAAAAACTGTTTTTT
V gene: TRBV10-2; clone size: .; J gene: TRBJ2-3; D gene: .; CDR3 protein: CASRDPSFGTDTQYF; CDR3 DNA: TGCGCCAGCAGGGACCCTTCGTTTGGCACAGATACGCAGTATTTT
V gene: TRBV7-2; clone size: few; J gene: TRBJ2-7; D gene: TRBD2; CDR3 protein: CASSLASERLAGIYEQYF; CDR3 DNA: TGTGCCAGCAGCTTAGCCAGCGAAAGACTAGCGGGAATATACGAGCAGTACTTC
V gene: TRBV28; clone size: .; J gene: TRBJ1-6; D gene: .; CDR3 protein: CASSARLQNSPLHF; CDR3 DNA: TGTGCCAGCAGTGCCCGGTTACAAAATTCACCCCTCCACTTT
V gene: TRBV18; clone size: .; J gene: TRBJ2-3; D gene: .; CDR3 protein: CASSPLGTDTQYF; CDR3 DNA: TGTGCCAGCTCACCATTGGGTACAGATACGCAGTATTTT
V gene: TRBV30; clone size: .; J gene: TRBJ1-1; D gene: TRBD1; CDR3 protein: CAWSASRTGVTEAFF; CDR3 DNA: TGTGCCTGGAGTGCCTCCCGGACAGGGGTGACTGAAGCTTTCTTT
V gene: TRBV4-2; clone size: .; J gene: TRBJ2-5; D gene: TRBD2; CDR3 protein: CASSVGLAGVQETQYF; CDR3 DNA: TGTGCCAGCAGCGTGGGACTAGCGGGAGTTCAAGAGACCCAGTACTTC
V gene: TRBV7-8; clone size: .; J gene: TRBJ2-5; D gene: TRBD1; CDR3 protein: CASSLRPPGQGMETQYF; CDR3 DNA: TGTGCCAGCAGCCTCCGGCCTCCGGGACAGGGTATGGAGACCCAGTACTTC
V gene: TRBV9; clone size: .; J gene: TRBJ2-7; D gene: TRBD1; CDR3 protein: CASSPTGVSGEQYF; CDR3 DNA: TGTGCCAGCAGCCCCACAGGGGTGTCGGGCGAGCAGTACTTC
V gene: TRBV9; clone size: .; J gene: TRBJ1-3; D gene: .; CDR3 protein: CASSARGFGNTIYF; CDR3 DNA: TGTGCCAGCAGCGCCAGGGGTTTTGGAAACACCATATATTTT
V gene: TRBV19; clone size: .; J gene: TRBJ2-7; D gene: .; CDR3 protein: CASSIDQFTYEQYF; CDR3 DNA: TGTGCCAGTAGTATAGATCAGTTCACCTACGAGCAGTACTTC
V gene: TRBV29-1; clone size: .; J gene: TRBJ2-2; D gene: TRBD1; CDR3 protein: CSGGQAPGELFF; CDR3 DNA: TGCAGCGGGGGACAGGCCCCCGGGGAGCTGTTTTTT
V gene: TRBV28; clone size: .; J gene: TRBJ2-7; D gene: TRBD1; CDR3 protein: CASSFFRQGGHEQYF; CDR3 DNA: TGTGCCAGCAGTTTCTTCCGACAGGGGGGCCACGAGCAGTACTTC
V gene: TRBV4-1; clone size: .; J gene: TRBJ1-5; D gene: .; CDR3 protein: CASSQTALRGNNQPQHF; CDR3 DNA: TGCGCCAGCAGCCAAACGGCCTTAAGGGGGAACAATCAGCCCCAGCATTTT
V gene: TRBV6-5; clone size: .; J gene: TRBJ1-2; D gene: .; CDR3 protein: CASSPGYGSNYGYTF; CDR3 DNA: TGTGCCAGCAGTCCCGGATATGGTTCTAACTATGGCTACACCTTC
V gene: TRBV2; clone size: .; J gene: TRBJ2-7; D gene: .; CDR3 protein: CASRTSGLSYEQYF; CDR3 DNA: TGTGCCAGCAGAACCTCAGGGCTCTCCTACGAGCAGTACTTC
V gene: TRBV5-4; clone size: .; J gene: TRBJ2-7; D gene: .; CDR3 protein: CASSLGSGPSSYEQYF; CDR3 DNA: TGTGCCAGCAGCTTGGGGAGCGGACCAAGCTCCTACGAGCAGTACTTC
V gene: TRBV19; clone size: .; J gene: TRBJ2-1; D gene: TRBD2; CDR3 protein: CASSISVLAVGNEQFF; CDR3 DNA: TGTGCCAGTAGTATCTCGGTACTAGCGGTCGGGAATGAGCAGTTCTTC
V gene: TRBV11-3; clone size: .; J gene: TRBJ1-6; D gene: .; CDR3 protein: CASSLGPNSPLHF; CDR3 DNA: TGTGCCAGCAGCTTAGGTCCTAATTCACCCCTCCACTTT
V gene: TRBV7-2; clone size: few; J gene: TRBJ1-5; D gene: TRBD1; CDR3 protein: CASSLGRGTGGQPQHF; CDR3 DNA: TGTGCCAGCAGCTTGGGTCGCGGGACAGGGGGACAGCCCCAGCATTTT
V gene: TRBV6-5; clone size: once; J gene: TRBJ2-3; D gene: .; CDR3 protein: CASGDGITDTQYF; CDR3 DNA: TGTGCCAGCGGAGACGGGATCACAGATACGCAGTATTTT
V gene: TRBV28; clone size: once; J gene: TRBJ2-7; D gene: .; CDR3 protein: CASAGAVGEQYF; CDR3 DNA: TGTGCCAGCGCTGGGGCGGTTGGAGAGCAGTACTTC
V gene: TRBV19; clone size: many; J gene: TRBJ2-2; D gene: .; CDR3 protein: CASSTLGSNTGELFF; CDR3 DNA: TGTGCCAGTAGTACTCTGGGGAGCAACACCGGGGAGCTGTTTTTT
V gene: TRBV6-2/TRBV6-3; clone size: .; J gene: TRBJ1-2; D gene: .; CDR3 protein: CASSWAGANSGYTF; CDR3 DNA: TGTGCCAGCAGTTGGGCAGGGGCGAATTCTGGCTACACCTTC
V gene: TRBV6-2/TRBV6-3; clone size: .; J gene: TRBJ1-1; D gene: .; CDR3 protein: CASSFGVGTEAFF; CDR3 DNA: TGTGCCAGCAGTTTCGGGGTAGGAACTGAAGCTTTCTTT
V gene: TRBV18; clone size: .; J gene: TRBJ1-5; D gene: .; CDR3 protein: CASSPRREGQPQHF; CDR3 DNA: TGTGCCAGCTCACCACGTAGGGAGGGTCAGCCCCAGCATTTT
V gene: TRBV6-5; clone size: .; J gene: TRBJ1-4; D gene: .; CDR3 protein: CASSYSPTGTNEKLFF; CDR3 DNA: TGTGCCAGCAGTTACTCGCCAACAGGGACTAATGAAAAACTGTTTTTT
V gene: TRBV19; clone size: .; J gene: TRBJ2-1; D gene: TRBD2; CDR3 protein: CASSIEAGNNNEQFF; CDR3 DNA: TGTGCCAGTAGTATAGAAGCGGGAAATAACAATGAGCAGTTCTTC
V gene: TRBV29-1; clone size: .; J gene: TRBJ2-7; D gene: .; CDR3 protein: CSVLKGGFVYEQYF; CDR3 DNA: TGCAGCGTCCTAAAGGGGGGATTCGTCTACGAGCAGTACTTC
V gene: TRBV28; clone size: .; J gene: TRBJ1-3; D gene: .; CDR3 protein: CASKQGSGNTIYF; CDR3 DNA: TGTGCCAGCAAACAGGGCTCTGGAAACACCATATATTTT
V gene: TRBV15; clone size: .; J gene: TRBJ1-4; D gene: .; CDR3 protein: CATSRAISTNEKLFF; CDR3 DNA: TGTGCCACCAGCAGAGCGATTTCAACTAATGAAAAACTGTTTTTT
V gene: TRBV28; clone size: .; J gene: TRBJ1-4; D gene: TRBD1; CDR3 protein: CASSLRTGGEKLFF; CDR3 DNA: TGTGCCAGCAGTTTACGTACAGGGGGCGAAAAACTGTTTTTT
V gene: TRBV27; clone size: once; J gene: TRBJ2-7; D gene: TRBD2; CDR3 protein: CASSQRTSGRASYEQYF; CDR3 DNA: TGTGCCAGCAGCCAACGGACTAGCGGGAGGGCCTCCTACGAGCAGTACTTC
V gene: TRBV29-1; clone size: .; J gene: TRBJ2-3; D gene: TRBD1; CDR3 protein: CSVEIRNRGPDTQYF; CDR3 DNA: TGCAGCGTTGAGATCCGAAACAGGGGCCCAGATACGCAGTATTTT
V gene: TRBV4-3; clone size: .; J gene: TRBJ1-5; D gene: .; CDR3 protein: CASSQDLAPPQHF; CDR3 DNA: TGCGCCAGCAGCCAAGATTTGGCCCCACCCCAGCATTTT
V gene: TRBV18; clone size: .; J gene: TRBJ2-7; D gene: TRBD1; CDR3 protein: CASSPLTGSYEQYF; CDR3 DNA: TGTGCCAGCTCACCCCTGACAGGGTCCTACGAGCAGTACTTC
V gene: TRBV28; clone size: .; J gene: TRBJ2-3; D gene: .; CDR3 protein: CASSFDSPTDTQYF; CDR3 DNA: TGTGCCAGCAGTTTTGACTCCCCCACAGATACGCAGTATTTT
V gene: TRBV5-4; clone size: .; J gene: TRBJ2-7; D gene: TRBD2; CDR3 protein: CASSLELAGAREQYF; CDR3 DNA: TGTGCCAGCAGCTTGGAACTAGCGGGAGCGCGCGAGCAGTACTTC
V gene: TRBV19; clone size: once; J gene: TRBJ2-3; D gene: TRBD2; CDR3 protein: CASSTTGLAKYTQYF; CDR3 DNA: TGTGCCAGTAGTACCACCGGACTAGCGAAATATACGCAGTATTTT
V gene: TRBV7-2; clone size: .; J gene: TRBJ2-7; D gene: TRBD2; CDR3 protein: CASSLISGRGNEQYF; CDR3 DNA: TGTGCCAGCAGCTTAATAAGCGGGAGAGGGAACGAGCAGTACTTC
V gene: TRBV5-1; clone size: few; J gene: TRBJ2-4; D gene: TRBD1; CDR3 protein: CASSKTGRANIQYF; CDR3 DNA: TGCGCCAGCAGCAAGACAGGGCGCGCAAACATTCAGTACTTC
V gene: TRBV7-2; clone size: .; J gene: TRBJ1-1; D gene: TRBD1; CDR3 protein: CASSLDRGNTEAFF; CDR3 DNA: TGTGCCAGCAGCTTAGACAGGGGGAACACTGAAGCTTTCTTT